The 20 T cell receptor beta chains presented below share a single source sample, sequenced in a study of blood T cell repertoires in COVID-19 (dated by TCRdb to about 2020). Library creation used the immunoSEQ multiplex PCR assay. TCRdb took this table from immuneACCESS and kept in-frame rearrangements with V and J called. Such tables lack part of the clones; where checked against another copy, unresolved V genes explain under half of the gap, and the rest is unexplained. For this sample there are around 93,000 clones; less than 95% appear just once. The ten biggest clones cover over 5.5% of the sample. Sequencing was carried out using peripheral blood. The receptors were sampled from a man between 18 and 35 years old with COVID-19, enrolled during active disease.

The chain combines TRBV2 with TRBJ1-1; 11 nucleotides align to TRBD1. CDR3 length: 15 amino acids. CDR1 and CDR2 from the germline V gene are SNHLY and FYNNEI. J gave up 4 bases and V 9 bases, and 10 bases lay outside the gene matches. CDR3 loop: CASSRDRGSSTEAFF. The CDR3 nucleotides read TGTGCCAGTTCGCGGGACAGGGGGTCTTCCACTGAAGCTTTCTTT.

The chain links TRBV3-1 (or the pseudogene TRBV3-2) to TRBJ2-7; D gene unclear. V was clipped by 1 base and J by 6 bases, with 10 bases between them. This CDR3 comprises 13 residues. Germline-derived CDR1 and CDR2 are LGHDT and YNNKEL (reference sequence). CDR3 sequence reads: CASSQVPPPEQYF. CDR3 nucleotides: TGTGCCAGCAGCCAAGTCCCCCCTCCCGAGCAGTACTTC.

Here the CDR3 reads CASSSHRPEQYF. The CDR3, as DNA: TGTGCCAGCAGTTCCCACAGGCCCGAGCAGTACTTC. V and J are TRBV6-2 or TRBV6-3 and TRBJ2-7; possibly TRBD1 for D (5 bases). The length of the CDR3 is 12 residues. Germline V gene sequence: CDR1 MNHEY, CDR2 SVGEGT. Trimming took off 4 bases at V and 6 bases at J, with 10 bases between the two ends.

This chain uses TRBV7-2 with TRBJ1-2; D call uncertain. The CDR3 runs to 13 residues. Per the germline V gene, CDR1 is SGHTA and CDR2 is FQGNSA. V lost 5 bases and J lost 5, with 12 bases in between. In DNA form, the CDR3 reads TGTGCCAGCAGCGCCTCTCAGTCTTATGGCTACACCTTC. Protein: CASSASQSYGYTF.

V gene TRBV5-1 combines with J gene TRBJ2-7; D perhaps matches TRBD1 (6 bases). The CDR3 has 12 amino acids. The V gene lost 5 bases and the J gene lost 10 bases, with 16 bases spanning the gap. The germline CDR1 and CDR2 sequences are SGHRS and YFSETQ. CDR3 nucleotides: TGCGCCAGCAGTTATTCAGGGGCGGAACAGTACTTC. It encodes CASSYSGAEQYF.

This rearrangement joins TRBV7-2 to TRBJ1-3; no clear D gene. CDR1 is SGHTA and CDR2 is FQGNSA in the germline V gene. The CDR3 totals 15 residues. Trimming cost V 3 bases and J 0 bases, with 9 bases left between them. The CDR3 reads CASSFVGSSGNTIYF. The CDR3 nucleotides are TGTGCCAGCAGCTTCGTGGGGAGCTCTGGAAACACCATATATTTT.

This clone was observed a single time. The CDR3 loop reads CASSQQGREQYF. The CDR3 DNA is TGTGCCAGCAGCCAACAGGGTCGGGAGCAGTACTTC. This rearrangement joins TRBV3-1 (or the pseudogene TRBV3-2) to TRBJ2-7, with D perhaps TRBD1 (5 bases). Germline values: CDR1 LGHDT, CDR2 YNNKEL (reference sequence). The CDR3 has 12 residues. V shed 2 bases and J shed 7 bases, with 9 bases lying between them.

This clone occurred a few times. In DNA form, the CDR3 reads TGTGCCAGCAGCTCCTCCAGGGAGCGGGGGAACACTGAAGCTTTCTTT. This codes for CASSSSRERGNTEAFF. V and J are TRBV6-2 or TRBV6-3 and TRBJ1-1, with D possibly being TRBD1 (5 bases). Germline V gene lookup returns CDR1 MNHEY and CDR2 SVGEGT. Trimming took 6 bases from V and 1 from J, leaving 18 bases between them. The CDR3 is 16 residues long.

The chain links TRBV6-4 to TRBJ2-2, with TRBD1 identical over 11 bases. CDR1 and CDR2 (germline): MRHNA, SNTAGT. The CDR3 length is 15 residues. Trimming removed 6 bases from V and 3 bases from J; junction bases left unmatched: 3. CDR3 residues: CASSRTGGDTGELFF. Here the CDR3 DNA reads TGTGCCAGCAGCAGGACAGGGGGCGACACCGGGGAGCTGTTTTTT.

This sequence joins TRBV6-1 and TRBJ1-1; 7 nucleotides match TRBD1. This CDR3 spans 18 amino acids. The junction had 12 bases not matched to a gene; V was cut back by 2 bases and J by 0 bases. CDR1 and CDR2 from the germline V gene are MNHNS and SASEGT. CDR3 nucleotides: TGTGCCAGCAGTGAACGAGGGGGCCAAATGGTCATGAACACTGAAGCTTTCTTT. Translating it yields CASSERGGQMVMNTEAFF.

The chain uses TRBV18 and TRBJ2-5, with TRBD2 as a possible D gene (6 bases). Germline loops: CDR1 KGHSH, CDR2 LQKENI. This CDR3 spans 17 amino acids. Trimming left V 1 base short and J 2 bases short, with 17 bases between. DNA of the CDR3: TGTGCCAGCTCACCACGGGAGGATGGCAGGTTTCAAGAGACCCAGTACTTC. This encodes CASSPREDGRFQETQYF.

As regards this clone: Other nucleotide sequences in the sample specify the same CDR3. The chain links TRBV7-2 to TRBJ2-7; the match to TRBD2 covers 9 bases. The CDR3 sequence is 14 residues long. Germline V gene sequence: CDR1 SGHTA, CDR2 FQGNSA. V gave up 5 bases and J gave up 0 bases; unmatched junction bases: 2. The CDR3 nucleotides are TGTGCCAGCAGCCGTAGCGGGAGCTCCTACGAGCAGTACTTC. Its protein is CASSRSGSSYEQYF.

V and J are TRBV19 and TRBJ2-2, with 10 bases that match TRBD1. Germline V gene lookup returns CDR1 LNHDA and CDR2 SQIVND (reference sequence). V was pared by 3 bases and J by 7 bases, with 5 bases of the junction left unmatched. The CDR3 contains 15 residues. CDR3 nucleotide sequence: TGTGCCAGTAGTATCCGGACAGGGGGTCACGGGGAGCTGTTTTTT. The encoded protein is CASSIRTGGHGELFF.

V gene TRBV10-3 combines with J gene TRBJ2-7, with D possibly TRBD1 on 6 matching bases. V was cut by 3 bases and J by 0 bases, with 15 bases left in between. Germline values: CDR1 ENHRY, CDR2 SYGVKD. The CDR3 totals 16 residues. CDR3 DNA: TGTGCCATCAGTGATTATGAAGACAGGCCCTCCTACGAGCAGTACTTC. It codes for CAISDYEDRPSYEQYF.

The V and J genes are TRBV2 and TRBJ2-7, with D uncertain. Germline V gene data show CDR1 as SNHLY and CDR2 as FYNNEI. CDR3 size: 13 residues. Trimming pared 5 bases from V and 3 bases from J, leaving 11 bases between. The CDR3 loop reads CASSYGPNYEQYF. In DNA form, the CDR3 reads TGTGCCAGCAGTTATGGGCCTAACTACGAGCAGTACTTC.

The rearrangement links TRBV5-5 to TRBJ2-7; tentative D call: TRBD1 (6 bases). Germline CDR1 is SGHKS and CDR2 is YYEKEE (reference sequence). CDR3 length: 14 residues. Between the trimmed V and J ends, which lost 0 bases and 0 bases, there was a span of 7 bases. CDR3 nucleotide sequence: TGTGCCAGCAGCTTGGTACAGGGCTCCTACGAGCAGTACTTC. This encodes CASSLVQGSYEQYF.

This chain joins TRBV2 and TRBJ1-6; no firm D call. Per the germline V gene, CDR1 is SNHLY and CDR2 is FYNNEI. V was clipped by 8 bases and J by 7 bases, with 15 bases between them. The CDR3 runs 14 residues. The CDR3 DNA sequence: TGTGCCAGCGGGCGGGTGACGGGAAATTCACCCCTCCACTTT. Its protein product is CASGRVTGNSPLHF.

The V call is TRBV24-1, the J call TRBJ2-3; 8 bases fit TRBD2. Trimming cost V 4 bases and J 0 bases; bases outside gene matches: 5. This CDR3 region has 16 residues. Germline V gives CDR1 KGHDR, CDR2 SFDVKD. As DNA, the CDR3 is TGTGCCACCAGTGACGTTAGCGGGACGAGCACAGATACGCAGTATTTT. It yields the protein CATSDVSGTSTDTQYF.

V usage is TRBV24-1 and J usage is TRBJ2-5, with D maybe TRBD2 (6 bases). CDR3 size: 14 residues. The V gene lost 7 bases and the J gene lost 5 bases, with 16 bases spanning the gap. CDR1 KGHDR and CDR2 SFDVKD come from the germline V gene. Here the CDR3 reads CATSDPSGRETQYF. The CDR3 region has the DNA TGTGCCACCAGCGACCCATCGGGGAGGGAGACCCAGTACTTC.

The CDR3, as DNA: TGTGCCAGCAGCTTAGGGCGACAGGGGGTGTTTACTAACTATGGCTACACCTTC. Protein product: CASSLGRQGVFTNYGYTF. This chain links TRBV7-4 with TRBJ1-2, with 9 bases fitting TRBD1. J lost 0 bases, V lost 1 base, and 9 bases had no gene match. CDR1 SGHVT and CDR2 SQSDAQ come from the germline V gene. CDR3 size: 18 residues.